The 10 T cell receptor beta chains below come from one sample, sequenced in a study of neoadjuvant anti-PD-1 for oral cavity cancer. Data came from immunoSEQ multiplex PCR; TCRdb stores just in-frame clones and leaves some out. The data show more than 5,000 clones, with about 61% seen just once and roughly 8% held by the top ten. The specimen was tumor tissue, collected before nivolumab (anti-PD-1) treatment. These TCRs come from a person aged 35-79 years with oral cavity squamous cell carcinoma.

J is TRBJ1-6 and V is TRBV30; no reliable D call. Germline V gives CDR1 GTSNPN, CDR2 SVGIG (reference sequence). This CDR3 is 14 amino acids long. The V gene lost 2 bases and the J gene lost 7 bases, with 12 bases spanning the gap. The CDR3 protein is CAWSPGSENSPLHF. In DNA, the CDR3 is TGTGCCTGGAGTCCAGGCTCAGAGAATTCACCCCTCCACTTT. Variable domain in full (rest from reference TRBV30 and TRBJ1-6): SQTIHQWPATLVQPVGSPLSLECTVEGTSNPNLYWYRQAAGRGLQLLFYSVGIGQISSEVPQNLSASRPQDRQFILSSKKLLLSDSGFYLCAWSPGSENSPLHFGNGTRLTVT.

The rearrangement uses TRBV6-1 and TRBJ2-7; TRBD2 matches 9 bases. The CDR3 contains 15 residues. Germline values: CDR1 MNHNS, CDR2 SASEGT. V dropped 7 bases and J dropped 5; count of bases not matched to a gene: 12. The CDR3, as DNA: TGTGCCAGCACCTACGCGGGCGGGAGGGCCAACGAGCAGTACTTC. Translation: CASTYAGGRANEQYF.

CDR3 sequence (DNA): TGCAGCGTGACACGCGGAGAGGTCACAGATACGCAGTATTTT. Protein: CSVTRGEVTDTQYF. The V and J genes are TRBV29-1 and TRBJ2-3, with no clear D. The V gene's germline CDR1 is SQVTM and CDR2 ANQGSEA. With 6 bases removed from V and 2 bases from J, the gap between germline ends came to 15 bases. The CDR3 is made up of 14 amino acids.

The rearrangement links TRBV7-9 to TRBJ1-1; 7 bases are shared with TRBD1. The CDR3 totals 14 residues. The V gene end was trimmed by 4 bases and the J gene end by 4 bases; junction bases not matched to a gene: 6. Germline V lookup: CDR1 SEHNR, CDR2 FQNEAQ (reference sequence). In DNA, the CDR3 is TGTGCCAGCAGCTCATTACAGGGGAGCACTGAAGCTTTCTTT. It codes for CASSSLQGSTEAFF.

The rearrangement uses TRBV5-1 and TRBJ2-7; D is perhaps TRBD1 (5 bases). Germline V gene lookup returns CDR1 SGHRS and CDR2 YFSETQ. This CDR3 comprises 13 residues. V was clipped by 2 bases and J by 5 bases, with 11 bases between them. The CDR3 loop is CASSLRQSHEQYF. The CDR3 nucleotides read TGCGCCAGCAGCTTAAGACAGTCCCACGAGCAGTACTTC.

This clone was detected only a few times. The chain uses TRBV6-1 and TRBJ1-4, with D uncertain. Trimming stripped 4 bases from V and 2 bases from J, with 5 bases between. The CDR3 length is 13 residues. Per germline, CDR1 MNHNS and CDR2 SASEGT. CDR3 DNA: TGTGCCAGCAGTGGGTGGACTAATGAAAAACTGTTTTTT. Translating gives CASSGWTNEKLFF.

V and J are TRBV18 and TRBJ1-6, with a weak D call TRBD1 (5 bases). Germline CDR1 reads KGHSH; CDR2 reads LQKENI. V lost 3 bases, J lost 9 bases, and 15 bases lay in between. The CDR3 has 15 amino acids. CDR3 protein: CASSPNVRARSPLHF. DNA for the CDR3: TGTGCCAGCTCACCGAACGTCAGGGCTCGTTCACCCCTCCACTTT.

This clone came up a few times. V gene TRBV5-1 combines with J gene TRBJ2-1, with TRBD1 identical over 8 bases. J was trimmed by 2 bases and V by 0 bases; bases with no gene match: 1. The CDR3 consists of 15 residues. CDR1 is SGHRS, CDR2 YFSETQ, per germline. CDR3 nucleotide sequence: TGCGCCAGCAGCTTGGGACAGGGGACCTACAATGAGCAGTTCTTC. Protein sequence: CASSLGQGTYNEQFF.

This clone qualifies as medium-sized. The CDR3 sequence is CASSLTPGSVYEQYF. The CDR3 DNA sequence: TGTGCCAGCAGCCTTACCCCAGGGAGTGTCTACGAGCAGTACTTC. The chain links TRBV7-3 to TRBJ2-7; D tentatively fits TRBD1 or TRBD2 (5 bases each). Per germline, CDR1 SGHTA and CDR2 FQGTGA. The CDR3 runs 15 residues. The V end lost 5 bases, the J end lost 3 bases, and 17 bases lay between the germline ends.

The chain employs TRBV5-1 and TRBJ1-3; D uncertain. V lost 3 bases to trimming and J lost 0 bases, with 7 bases between them. This CDR3 has 14 amino acids. In germline, CDR1 is SGHRS, CDR2 YFSETQ. The CDR3 nucleotides read TGCGCCAGCAGCTCAGAGAACTCTGGAAACACCATATATTTT. This gives the protein CASSSENSGNTIYF.